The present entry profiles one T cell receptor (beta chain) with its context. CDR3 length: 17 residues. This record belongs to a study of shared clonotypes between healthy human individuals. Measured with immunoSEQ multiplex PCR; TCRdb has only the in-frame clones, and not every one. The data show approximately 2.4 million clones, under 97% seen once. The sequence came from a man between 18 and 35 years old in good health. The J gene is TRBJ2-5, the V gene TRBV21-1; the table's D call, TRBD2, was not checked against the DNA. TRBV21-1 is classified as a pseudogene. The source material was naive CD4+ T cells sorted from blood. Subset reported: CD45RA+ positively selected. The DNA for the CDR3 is TGTGCCAGCAGCAAGGCGGGAGGTCAAGGGGGACAAGAGACCCAGTACTTC. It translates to CASSKAGGQGGQETQYF.